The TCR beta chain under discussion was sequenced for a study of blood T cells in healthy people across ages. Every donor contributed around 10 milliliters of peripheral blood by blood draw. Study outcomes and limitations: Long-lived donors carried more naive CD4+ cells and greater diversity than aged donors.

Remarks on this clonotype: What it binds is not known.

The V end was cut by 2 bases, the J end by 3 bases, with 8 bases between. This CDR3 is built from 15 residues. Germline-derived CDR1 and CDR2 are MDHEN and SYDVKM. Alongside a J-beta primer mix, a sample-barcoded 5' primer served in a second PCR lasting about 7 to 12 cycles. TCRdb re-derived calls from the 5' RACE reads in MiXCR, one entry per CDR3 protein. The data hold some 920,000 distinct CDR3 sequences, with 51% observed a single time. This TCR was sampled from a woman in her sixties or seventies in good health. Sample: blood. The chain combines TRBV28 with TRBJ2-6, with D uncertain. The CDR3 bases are TGTGCCAGCAGTTTAGCCGGTTTTGGGGCCAACGTCCTGACTTTC. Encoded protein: CASSLAGFGANVLTF.